This T cell receptor beta chain was found in a study of breast tumors, draining lymph nodes, adjacent tissues. Whole-study results and caveats: Compared with basal-like, luminal-like tumors shared significantly more repertoire with nontumor tissue. That most tumor T cells come from lymph nodes remained unproven. Findings are consistent with lymph node origin and intratumoral expansion of most tumor T cells. Compared with lymph nodes, tumors were less diverse; compared with nontumor tissue, more.

Breast cancer patients provided tissue from their axillary draining lymph nodes. TCRdb passed the multiplex PCR reads through MiXCR, listing each CDR3 protein once. The sample lists 130,000 or so distinct CDR3 sequences, around a third occurring once. Note on this clonotype: What it binds is not known.

Per the germline V gene, CDR1 is SGHTA and CDR2 is FQGTGA. The CDR3 runs 16 residues. V was clipped by 1 base and J by 2 bases; unmatched bases: 8. The chain carries TRBV7-3 and TRBJ2-7; the match to TRBD1 covers 7 bases. The sequencing sample was made of axillary lymph node tissue. This TCR derives from a female donor with breast cancer. Some clones in this sample may be carry-over from other donors' samples. The CDR3 is CASSLMRQGVAYEQYF. The CDR3 bases are TGTGCCAGCAGCTTAATGCGGCAGGGGGTAGCCTACGAGCAGTACTTC.